Listed below are T cell receptor beta chains from one sample, sequenced in a study of blood T cell repertoires in COVID-19. Assay: immunoSEQ multiplex PCR; the TCRdb copy retains only in-frame clones and omits some. Of about 200,000 clones listed, approximately 84% were seen once; the top ten hold 4.5% to 5%. Sequenced: peripheral blood. These receptors came from a woman aged 80 or over with acute or convalescent COVID-19. Each CDR3 is given with its conserved first and last residue. A D gene is named only where the DNA matches it firmly. Some rows have no size entry. The others give once, few or many, or a class for an expanded clone.

D gene	clone size	J gene	V gene	CDR3 protein	CDR3 DNA
NA	NA	TRBJ2-5	TRBV2	CASSWLSGQETQYF	TGTGCCAGCAGTTGGCTTAGCGGCCAAGAGACCCAGTACTTC
TRBD1	few	TRBJ2-7	TRBV7-3	CASSLAGTGGDEQYF	TGTGCCAGCAGCTTGGCCGGGACAGGGGGCGACGAGCAGTACTTC
TRBD2	NA	TRBJ2-1	TRBV5-1	CASSSSGNNEQFF	TGCGCCAGCAGCTCTAGCGGTAACAATGAGCAGTTCTTC
NA	NA	TRBJ1-5	TRBV12-3/TRBV12-4	CASTRDSGQPQHF	TGTGCCAGCACCCGGGACTCTGGGCAGCCCCAGCATTTT
TRBD1	NA	TRBJ1-2	TRBV18	CASSRTGRDYGYTF	TGTGCCAGCTCCCGGACAGGGAGGGACTATGGCTACACCTTC
NA	NA	TRBJ1-1	TRBV4-3	CASSLGAGTEAFF	TGCGCCAGCAGCCTAGGGGCAGGCACTGAAGCTTTCTTT
NA	once	TRBJ2-1	TRBV19	CASSSPQGLRLVSEQFF	TGTGCCAGTAGTAGTCCCCAAGGCCTGAGACTAGTTAGTGAGCAGTTCTTC
TRBD1	NA	TRBJ2-3	TRBV15	CATTKGTGGTDTQYF	TGTGCCACCACAAAAGGGACAGGGGGCACAGATACGCAGTATTTT
NA	once	TRBJ2-3	TRBV11-2	CASSPGGRPDTQYF	TGTGCCAGCAGCCCGGGGGGCCGGCCAGATACGCAGTATTTT
TRBD1	NA	TRBJ1-6	TRBV18	CASSPLGQGTNNSPLHF	TGTGCCAGCTCACCGTTGGGACAGGGCACCAATAATTCACCCCTCCACTTT
NA	NA	TRBJ2-2	TRBV5-1	CASSLEGPGELFF	TGCGCCAGCAGCTTGGAGGGGCCCGGGGAGCTGTTTTTT
NA	NA	TRBJ2-6	TRBV18	CASSPWGVNSGANVLTF	TGTGCCAGCTCACCTTGGGGGGTAAACTCTGGGGCCAACGTCCTGACTTTC
TRBD2	NA	TRBJ2-5	TRBV7-9	CASSPSGTAETQYF	TGTGCCAGCAGCCCAAGCGGGACGGCAGAGACCCAGTACTTC
NA	few	TRBJ1-3	TRBV6-2/TRBV6-3	CASSYLHPGQRSGSSGNTIYF	TGTGCCAGCAGTTACCTTCACCCCGGACAGCGATCGGGCAGCTCTGGAAACACCATATATTTT
TRBD2	NA	TRBJ2-1	TRBV24-1	CATSPSRGRAVEQFF	TGTGCCACCTCCCCATCCCGCGGGAGGGCCGTTGAGCAGTTCTTC
TRBD2	once	TRBJ2-1	TRBV6-5	CASSYSGRVNNEQFF	TGTGCCAGCAGTTATAGCGGGAGGGTTAACAATGAGCAGTTCTTC
NA	NA	TRBJ2-7	TRBV28	CASESPVAGGEQYF	TGTGCCAGCGAGTCGCCCGTGGCCGGAGGGGAGCAGTACTTC
TRBD1	NA	TRBJ2-4	TRBV6-7	CASGGTGRTLAKNIQYF	TGTGCCAGCGGGGGGACAGGGAGAACCCTAGCCAAAAACATTCAGTACTTC
TRBD2	once	TRBJ2-1	TRBV19	CASSILGLASEQFF	TGTGCCAGTAGTATCTTGGGACTAGCTTCTGAGCAGTTCTTC
NA	NA	TRBJ2-1	TRBV28	CASSPPVFGRSYNEQFF	TGTGCCAGCAGTCCACCCGTTTTCGGGAGATCCTACAATGAGCAGTTCTTC
TRBD1	once	TRBJ1-5	TRBV7-2	CASSLRQGQPQHF	TGTGCCAGCAGCTTAAGACAGGGTCAGCCCCAGCATTTT
NA	few	TRBJ1-4	TRBV2	CASRVTGSTNEKLFF	TGTGCCAGCAGAGTAACAGGGTCAACTAATGAAAAACTGTTTTTT
TRBD1	NA	TRBJ2-7	TRBV6-5	CASSYGPGQSSYEQYF	TGTGCCAGCAGTTACGGACCGGGACAGAGCTCCTACGAGCAGTACTTC
TRBD1	NA	TRBJ1-2	TRBV28	CASSPQKGTGLYGYTF	TGTGCCAGCAGTCCGCAAAAAGGGACAGGTCTTTATGGCTACACCTTC
NA	NA	TRBJ1-2	TRBV28	CASSFWGSSYTF	TGTGCCAGCAGTTTTTGGGGCAGTAGCTACACCTTC
NA	NA	TRBJ1-1	TRBV27	CASALTENTEAFF	TGTGCCAGCGCTCTGACAGAGAACACTGAAGCTTTCTTT
NA	NA	TRBJ2-5	TRBV19	CASSGLGRQDQETQYF	TGTGCCAGTAGTGGGTTGGGGAGGCAGGACCAAGAGACCCAGTACTTC
TRBD1	NA	TRBJ1-2	TRBV7-9	CASSKTRQGARNYGYTF	TGTGCCAGCAGCAAAACTCGACAGGGGGCGCGTAACTATGGCTACACCTTC
NA	NA	TRBJ1-4	TRBV7-9	CASSLKAGVANEKLFF	TGTGCCAGCAGCTTAAAGGCAGGGGTGGCTAATGAAAAACTGTTTTTT
TRBD2	NA	TRBJ2-1	TRBV28	CASSLQLAGVEEQFF	TGTGCCAGCAGTCTCCAATTAGCGGGAGTTGAAGAGCAGTTCTTC
TRBD2	NA	TRBJ2-1	TRBV25-1	CASSRTSGREYNEQFF	TGTGCCAGCAGTCGGACTAGCGGGAGGGAGTACAATGAGCAGTTCTTC
TRBD2	NA	TRBJ2-3	TRBV19	CASNSGMTDTQYF	TGTGCCAGTAATAGCGGGATGACAGATACGCAGTATTTT
NA	NA	TRBJ2-6	TRBV29-1	CSVGWEKSGANVLTF	TGCAGCGTCGGGTGGGAGAAATCTGGGGCCAACGTCCTGACTTTC
NA	NA	TRBJ2-2	TRBV4-3	CASSRQTGNTGELFF	TGCGCCAGCAGCCGACAGACAGGGAACACCGGGGAGCTGTTTTTT
TRBD2	once	TRBJ2-1	TRBV5-1	CASSALAGGPNEQFF	TGCGCCAGCAGCGCCCTAGCGGGGGGCCCCAATGAGCAGTTCTTC
NA	NA	TRBJ1-2	TRBV3-1/TRBV3-2	CASSQGRGIYGYTF	TGTGCCAGCAGCCAGGGGAGGGGGATCTATGGCTACACCTTC
NA	NA	TRBJ1-2	TRBV14	CASSRVAAMGNYGYTF	TGTGCCAGCAGCCGAGTAGCGGCCATGGGGAACTATGGCTACACCTTC
NA	NA	TRBJ1-2	TRBV5-1	CASSPLGQGHYGYTF	TGCGCCAGCAGCCCTCTGGGGCAGGGGCACTATGGCTACACCTTC
NA	NA	TRBJ1-3	TRBV12-3/TRBV12-4	CASSLFPGNTIYF	TGTGCCAGCAGTTTGTTTCCAGGAAACACCATATATTTT
TRBD2	NA	TRBJ2-1	TRBV13	CASSIGTSYEQFF	TGTGCCAGCAGCATCGGGACTAGCTATGAGCAGTTCTTC
TRBD2	NA	TRBJ2-1	TRBV3-1/TRBV3-2	CASSQERTRRSSYNEQFF	TGTGCCAGCAGCCAAGAACGGACTAGGAGGAGCTCCTACAATGAGCAGTTCTTC
NA	NA	TRBJ2-5	TRBV4-2	CASSQDKAVQETQYF	TGTGCCAGCAGCCAAGATAAAGCGGTACAAGAGACCCAGTACTTC
TRBD2	NA	TRBJ2-7	TRBV7-2	CASTPERGTYEQYF	TGTGCCAGCACCCCTGAGCGGGGGACCTACGAGCAGTACTTC
TRBD1	NA	TRBJ2-3	TRBV6-2/TRBV6-3	CASSYRGQGQYF	TGTGCCAGCAGTTACAGGGGGCAGGGGCAGTATTTT
TRBD1	once	TRBJ1-3	TRBV7-2	CASSLAGGVDTIYF	TGTGCCAGCAGCTTAGCAGGGGGCGTAGACACCATATATTTT
TRBD1	NA	TRBJ1-2	TRBV5-1	CASSLALSGTGVNYGYTF	TGCGCCAGCAGCTTGGCCCTGTCCGGGACAGGGGTTAACTATGGCTACACCTTC
NA	NA	TRBJ1-5	TRBV11-2	CASSLGGQPQHF	TGTGCCAGCAGCTTAGGAGGGCAGCCCCAGCATTTT
TRBD1	NA	TRBJ2-5	TRBV13	CASSLSPAGGQETQYF	TGTGCCAGCAGCTTATCCCCCGCAGGGGGTCAAGAGACCCAGTACTTC
NA	NA	TRBJ2-2	TRBV12-5	CASGLVLGGIGELFF	TGTGCTAGTGGTTTGGTACTAGGAGGTATCGGGGAGCTGTTTTTT